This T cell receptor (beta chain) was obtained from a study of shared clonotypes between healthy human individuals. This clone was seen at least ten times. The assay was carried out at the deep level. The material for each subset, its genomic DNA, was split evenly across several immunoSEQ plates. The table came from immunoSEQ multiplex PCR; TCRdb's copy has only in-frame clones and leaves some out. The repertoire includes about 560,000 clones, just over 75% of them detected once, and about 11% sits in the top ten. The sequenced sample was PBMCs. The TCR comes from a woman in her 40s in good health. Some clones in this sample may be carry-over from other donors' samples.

The CDR3 sequence is CASGKSLRATDTQYF. CDR3 in DNA: TGTGCCAGCGGGAAATCCTTGAGAGCCACAGATACGCAGTATTTT. This sequence joins TRBV6-1 and TRBJ2-3, with D uncertain. Germline values: CDR1 MNHNS, CDR2 SASEGT. Trimming took off 8 bases at V and 2 bases at J, with 17 bases between the two ends. This CDR3 has 15 amino acids.